By its share, the clone carrying this T cell receptor beta chain is medium-sized. Four subsets defined by PD-1 and/or TIGIT were sorted from live CD3+CD8+TCRalphabeta+ cells. TCR libraries were prepared from around 15 ng of total RNA with the QIAseq Immune Repertoire TCR panel. TCRdb redid the calling of the reads with MiXCR, one entry per CDR3 protein. Seen here are under 300 distinct CDR3 sequences, around 12% observed once, and the top ten hold around 64%. The data originate from a study of circulating CD8 cells and anti-PD-1 response in melanoma. Background on the study: Treatment was intravenous nivolumab at 3 mg/kg every 2 weeks. About 50% of the 13 melanoma patients received first-line anti-PD-1 therapy.

CDR1 SGHTA and CDR2 FQGNSA come from the germline V gene. The ends lost 5 bases at V and 5 bases at J; junction bases unmatched: 3. CDR3 length equals 15 residues. This receptor was identified in a human donor with melanoma. The sample here was CD8+ T cells from PBMCs, taken at baseline or after one month of anti-PD-1 therapy (not recorded which). The J gene is TRBJ2-3, the V gene TRBV7-2; 14 bases match TRBD2. Here the CDR3 DNA reads TGTGCCAGCAGCGTCGGGACTAGCGGGGGAGATACGCAGTATTTT. This translates into CASSVGTSGGDTQYF.